This T cell receptor beta chain was identified in a study of T cells in Graves' hyperthyroidism and ophthalmopathy. General study points: Appearing also in blood were most of the thyroid clonotypes expanded above 0.001.

Researchers amplified the TCR beta CDR3 regions from RNA transcripts. The TCR CDR3 was amplified in a first-round RT-PCR using the HTBI primer set. TCRdb recomputed calls from the multiplex PCR reads with MiXCR, one row per CDR3 protein. Of over 700,000 distinct CDR3 sequences listed, about 19% were seen once; the top ten hold over 15%. The CDR3 has 17 amino acids. CDR1 is MNHNS and CDR2 is SASEGT in the germline V gene. The germline V and J ends were trimmed by 0 bases and 5 bases, with 16 bases remaining between them. Patients between 18 and 65 years old had hyperthyroidism, newly diagnosed and lasting under 2 months. Not enrolled were patients with uncontrolled infection, other autoimmune disease, pregnancy or lactation. Blood from later-ophthalmopathy patients was taken at first hyperthyroidism diagnosis. Turning to this clonotype: The antigen remains undetermined.

The clonotype originates from a woman aged 45-60 years with Graves' hyperthyroidism that later progressed to Graves' ophthalmopathy. The chain recombines TRBV6-1 with TRBJ2-2; weak D call: TRBD1 (5 bases). Sample: blood. CDR3 sequence reads: CASSEARTRVLTGELFF. CDR3 DNA: TGTGCCAGCAGTGAAGCGCGTACCAGGGTCCTAACCGGGGAGCTGTTTTTT.